This TCR beta chain appears in the sequencing data of a study of blood T cell repertoires in COVID-19. About the study: The United States, Italy and Spain were the sources of the acute and convalescent COVID-19 samples. PBMCs, B-cell-depleted T cells, or T cells provided the cDNA or gDNA that made up the material.

Under the authors' procedure: The authors estimated nucleated cell counts from reference gene primer amplification. This table comes from immunoSEQ multiplex PCR, and its TCRdb copy is limited to in-frame clones, with some not included. That table is the source of V, J and clone size, and D and trimming were worked out from the DNA. This table has 200,000 to 300,000 clones, less than 90% appearing once. V lost 0 bases to trimming and J lost 8 bases; unmatched junction nucleotides: 7. The CDR3 extends over 16 amino acids. Per the germline V gene, CDR1 is MRHNA and CDR2 is SNTAGT. This receptor was obtained from a woman between 40 and 55 years old who had recovered from COVID-19. Material for sequencing was peripheral blood. This chain links TRBV6-4 with TRBJ2-1; 10 bases match TRBD2. In nucleotides, the CDR3 is TGTGCCAGCAGTGACTCTCCTACTAGCGGGGAGGATGAGCAGTTCTTC. This gives the protein CASSDSPTSGEDEQFF.